Each of the 29 T cell receptor beta chains below was sequenced from the same sample in a study of CD8 T cells in Susac syndrome. It was with random hexamers that about 0.45 to 1 ug RNA was reverse transcribed. TCRdb called the immunoSEQ multiplex PCR reads again in MiXCR, with one record for every CDR3 protein. The table has about 120,000 distinct CDR3 sequences, around 94% seen once. The source material was CD4+ T cells from PBMCs. Every receptor here comes from a human donor in good health.

The V and J genes are TRBV5-8 and TRBJ2-5; 8 positions agree with TRBD1. The J segment lost 5 bases and the V segment lost 7 bases, leaving 22 bases of the junction unmatched. From germline, CDR1 is SGHTS and CDR2 YDEGEE. The CDR3 length is 18 residues. The CDR3 DNA follows: TGTGCCAGCCCGACGTTCCCTTGGAGCCTGGACAGGGTGGAGACCCAGTACTTC. Translating gives CASPTFPWSLDRVETQYF.

V and J are TRBV28 and TRBJ2-7; a weak D match, TRBD2 (6 bases). CDR1 MDHEN and CDR2 SYDVKM come from the germline V gene. Trimming removed 8 bases from V and 3 bases from J, with 11 bases in between. The CDR3 has 12 residues. The CDR3 bases are TGTGCCAGCCGATCGGGGGACTACGAGCAGTACTTC. Protein sequence: CASRSGDYEQYF.

V and J are TRBV4-1 and TRBJ2-5; TRBD1 is a possible D gene (6 bases). Germline V CDR1 and CDR2: MGHRA, YSYEKL. This CDR3 has 16 residues. V was cut by 6 bases and J by 4 bases, with 21 bases left in between. The CDR3 here is CASSISQGLSGETQYF. In nucleotides, the CDR3 is TGCGCCAGCAGTATATCACAGGGCCTTTCAGGAGAGACCCAGTACTTC.

The chain employs TRBV29-1 and TRBJ2-1; TRBD1 matches at 9 bases. CDR1 is SQVTM and CDR2 is ANQGSEA in the germline V gene. The length of the CDR3 is 16 residues. V shed 1 base and J 4 bases; nucleotides not matched to a gene: 8. CDR3 loop: CSVEGTGTGSYNEQFF. CDR3 nucleotides: TGCAGCGTTGAAGGTACCGGGACAGGGTCGTACAATGAGCAGTTCTTC.

The rearrangement uses TRBV2 and TRBJ2-1, with D tentatively TRBD2 (6 bases). The V gene's germline CDR1 is SNHLY and CDR2 FYNNEI. Between the trimmed V and J ends, which lost 3 bases and 1 base, there was a span of 7 bases. This CDR3 comprises 14 residues. This CDR3 reads CASSDGTSYNEQFF. The CDR3 DNA follows: TGTGCCAGCAGTGATGGGACTTCCTACAATGAGCAGTTCTTC.

DNA of the CDR3: TGTGCCAGCAGCTTGATAGCGGGAGCGGAGTGGAACATTCAGTACTTC. Translated, it gives CASSLIAGAEWNIQYF. The J gene is TRBJ2-4, the V gene TRBV7-2, with TRBD2 matching over 9 bases. Trimming removed 3 bases from V and 7 bases from J; junction bases left unmatched: 10. The V gene's germline CDR1 is SGHTA and CDR2 FQGNSA. The CDR3 totals 16 residues.

The rearrangement joins TRBV20-1 to TRBJ1-1, with TRBD1 matching over 10 bases. The CDR3 runs 13 residues. V was pared by 6 bases and J by 6 bases, with 7 bases of the junction left unmatched. In germline, CDR1 is DFQATT, CDR2 SNEGSKA (reference sequence). As DNA, the CDR3 is TGCAGTGCGCCCGGGACAGGGGTACCTGAAGCTTTCTTT. Encoded protein: CSAPGTGVPEAFF.

The chain recombines TRBV29-1 with TRBJ1-3, with a tentative D call TRBD1 (5 bases). V was pared by 6 bases and J by 0 bases, with 15 bases between. Germline V gives CDR1 SQVTM, CDR2 ANQGSEA. CDR3 size: 15 residues. CDR3 in DNA: TGCAGCGTGACCCAGGGCTTACTCTCTGGAAACACCATATATTTT. Amino acid sequence: CSVTQGLLSGNTIYF.

The V call is TRBV29-1, the J call TRBJ1-1; D unclear. The CDR3 consists of 11 residues. Trimming removed 3 bases at V and 7 bases at J, with 9 bases between. Germline CDR1 is SQVTM and CDR2 is ANQGSEA. CDR3 loop: CSVEGHLEAFF. As DNA, the CDR3 is TGCAGCGTTGAGGGCCACCTTGAAGCTTTCTTT.

This chain connects TRBV25-1 to TRBJ2-3, with D maybe TRBD2 (5 bases). V lost 3 bases, J lost 4 bases, and 11 bases lay in between. Germline loops: CDR1 MGHDK, CDR2 SYGVNS. CDR3 length: 14 amino acids. The CDR3 protein is CASSDGREADTQYF. CDR3 bases: TGTGCCAGCAGTGATGGCCGGGAAGCAGATACGCAGTATTTT.

The V call is TRBV9, the J call TRBJ1-6; 7 bases are shared with TRBD1. The V and J ends lost 4 bases and 11 bases, in that order; junction bases with no gene match: 6. The germline gives CDR1 SGDLS, CDR2 YYNGEE. The CDR3 loop spans 13 amino acids. As DNA, the CDR3 is TGTGCCAGCAGCCCCACAGGGGTGCCACCCCTCCACTTT. Translated: CASSPTGVPPLHF.

The sample holds one count of this clonotype. This rearrangement joins TRBV20-1 to TRBJ1-2, with D possibly TRBD1 on 6 matching bases. Germline V gene sequence: CDR1 DFQATT, CDR2 SNEGSKA (reference sequence). The CDR3 totals 13 residues. V was pared by 3 bases and J by 8 bases, with 16 bases between. The CDR3 DNA follows: TGCAGTGCTAGGGCTGGGGGCGCAGAAGGCTACACCTTC. It yields the protein CSARAGGAEGYTF.

The gene calls are TRBV6-5 and TRBJ1-5; 9 bases map to TRBD1. Germline CDR1 MNHEY, CDR2 SVGAGI. The CDR3 totals 17 residues. J lost 9 bases, V lost 4 bases, and 16 bases had no gene match. CDR3 region: CASSSGKGQGLYLPQHF. As DNA, the CDR3 is TGTGCCAGCAGTTCGGGCAAGGGACAGGGTCTCTATCTGCCCCAGCATTTT.

The CDR3 region is CASSVLTNEQFF. For the CDR3, the DNA is TGTGCCAGCAGCGTCCTAACTAATGAGCAGTTCTTC. The rearrangement uses TRBV9 and TRBJ2-1, with D uncertain. Germline CDR1 and CDR2: SGDLS and YYNGEE. The CDR3 consists of 12 residues. Trimming took 2 bases from V and 7 from J, leaving 7 bases between them.

V and J are TRBV11-2 and TRBJ2-2; D is possibly TRBD2 (5 bases). From germline, CDR1 is SGHAT and CDR2 FQNNGV. This CDR3 comprises 15 residues. V was cut by 8 bases and J by 5 bases, with 18 bases left in between. In DNA form, the CDR3 reads TGTGCCAGCGGGGTTTTGGTAGCGAGGACCGGGGAGCTGTTTTTT. Translating it yields CASGVLVARTGELFF.

This chain joins TRBV2 and TRBJ2-1; 10 nucleotides line up with TRBD2. Losses at the gene ends were 6 bases for V and 6 bases for J; bases not matched to a gene: 8. Germline values: CDR1 SNHLY, CDR2 FYNNEI. The CDR3 is 15 residues long. As DNA, the CDR3 is TGTGCCAGCAGGGCTCGGACTAGCGGCTCCAATGAGCAGTTCTTC. Translation: CASRARTSGSNEQFF. Full variable domain (outside the CDR3, taken from reference TRBV2 and TRBJ2-1): EPEVTQTPSHQVTQMGQEVILRCVPISNHLYFYWYRQILGQKVEFLVSFYNNEISEKSEIFDDQFSVERPDGSNFTLKIRSTKLEDSAMYFCASRARTSGSNEQFFGPGTRLTVL.

The J gene is TRBJ1-2, the V gene TRBV5-6, with 8 nucleotides matching TRBD1. V trimming: 2 bases; J trimming: 7 bases; junction bases outside the gene matches: 10. This CDR3 is 15 amino acids long. The V gene's germline CDR1 is SGHDT and CDR2 YYEEEE. In DNA, the CDR3 is TGTGCCAGCAGCTTAGGACAGGGAGCTGCTGCTGGCTACACCTTC. This encodes CASSLGQGAAAGYTF.

The chain uses TRBV29-1 and TRBJ2-5; D is possibly TRBD1 (6 bases). The CDR3 spans 12 residues. Trimming shortened V by 6 bases and J by 0 bases, and 8 bases separated the two germline ends. CDR1 is SQVTM, CDR2 ANQGSEA, per germline. CDR3 amino acids: CSVHRDQETQYF. The CDR3, as DNA: TGCAGCGTACACAGGGACCAAGAGACCCAGTACTTC.

V gene TRBV20-1 combines with J gene TRBJ2-5; TRBD1 is a possible D gene (6 bases). V was shortened by 5 bases and J by 4 bases, with 17 bases between the two germline ends. The CDR3 extends over 14 amino acids. CDR1 is DFQATT and CDR2 is SNEGSKA in the germline V gene (reference sequence). The CDR3 region is CSAATGNSIETQYF. In nucleotides, the CDR3 is TGCAGTGCTGCTACAGGGAACTCCATAGAGACCCAGTACTTC.

The chain combines TRBV2 with TRBJ1-4; TRBD1 agrees at 7 bases. The CDR3 has 14 amino acids. Per germline, CDR1 SNHLY and CDR2 FYNNEI. V was clipped by 7 bases and J by 7 bases; unmatched bases: 9. The CDR3 nucleotides are TGTGCCAGCACGGGTCAGGGGGGTGGTGAAAAACTGTTTTTT. It translates to CASTGQGGGEKLFF.

The gene calls are TRBV2 and TRBJ2-7, with D perhaps TRBD1 (7 bases). V lost 3 bases and J lost 1, with 16 bases in between. The germline CDR1 and CDR2 sequences are SNHLY and FYNNEI. The CDR3 runs to 16 residues. The CDR3 protein is CASSEWETGRSYEQYF. The CDR3 region has the DNA TGTGCCAGCAGTGAGTGGGAGACAGGGAGGTCCTACGAGCAGTACTTC. Supplemented by reference TRBV2 and TRBJ2-7, the full variable domain reads EPEVTQTPSHQVTQMGQEVILRCVPISNHLYFYWYRQILGQKVEFLVSFYNNEISEKSEIFDDQFSVERPDGSNFTLKIRSTKLEDSAMYFCASSEWETGRSYEQYFGPGTRLTVT.

The chain combines TRBV4-3 with TRBJ2-1, with 7 bases aligning to TRBD2. Losses at the gene ends were 4 bases for V and 6 bases for J; bases not matched to a gene: 9. The CDR3 contains 15 residues. Germline CDR1 reads LGHNA; CDR2 reads YSLEER. CDR3: CASSPEGGSGNEQFF. In nucleotides, the CDR3 is TGCGCCAGCAGCCCGGAGGGAGGGTCGGGCAATGAGCAGTTCTTC.

The chain recombines TRBV28 with TRBJ1-1; tentatively, D is TRBD1 (6 bases). The CDR3 has 15 residues. Germline loops: CDR1 MDHEN, CDR2 SYDVKM. Deletions cut 4 bases from V and 0 bases from J, with 12 bases between. The CDR3 reads CASSSHQGLNTEAFF. DNA of the CDR3: TGTGCCAGCAGTTCACATCAGGGGCTGAACACTGAAGCTTTCTTT.

The chain employs TRBV5-1 and TRBJ2-6; TRBD2 aligns across 7 bases. With V trimmed by 0 bases and J by 0 bases, 6 bases remained unmatched. Germline V gene lookup returns CDR1 SGHRS and CDR2 YFSETQ. The CDR3 has 18 residues. CDR3 residues: CASSLAGGRNSGANVLTF. In nucleotides, the CDR3 is TGCGCCAGCAGCTTGGCGGGAGGACGTAACTCTGGGGCCAACGTCCTGACTTTC.

This chain links TRBV28 with TRBJ2-7, with 12 bases lining up with TRBD1. From germline, CDR1 is MDHEN and CDR2 SYDVKM. The V and J ends lost 4 bases and 6 bases, in that order; junction bases with no gene match: 1. The length of the CDR3 is 13 residues. The CDR3 sequence: CASSSGQGAEQYF. The CDR3 coding sequence is TGTGCCAGCAGTTCGGGACAGGGGGCCGAGCAGTACTTC. The full variable domain, its missing parts supplied by reference TRBV28 and TRBJ2-7, is DVKVTQSSRYLVKRTGEKVFLECVQDMDHENMFWYRQDPGLGLRLIYFSYDVKMKEKGDIPEGYSVSREKKERFSLILESASTNQTSMYLCASSSGQGAEQYFGPGTRLTVT.

This clonotype has just one count. The chain couples TRBV7-9 to TRBJ1-1; 8 bases fit TRBD1. The CDR3 has 13 residues. Germline assignment: CDR1 SEHNR and CDR2 FQNEAQ (reference sequence). V was pared by 5 bases and J by 5 bases, with 4 bases of the junction left unmatched. CDR3 sequence: CASSGQGWTEAFF. CDR3 nucleotide sequence: TGTGCCAGCAGCGGACAGGGTTGGACTGAAGCTTTCTTT.

The J gene is TRBJ2-7, the V gene TRBV30, with TRBD1 identical over 7 bases. V was pared by 1 base and J by 6 bases, with 9 bases of the junction left unmatched. Germline lookup yields CDR1 GTSNPN and CDR2 SVGIG (reference sequence). This CDR3 contains 14 residues. CDR3 nucleotides: TGTGCCTGGAGTGGCCCGGGACAGCTTTTCGAGCAGTACTTC. It specifies CAWSGPGQLFEQYF.

V gene TRBV5-8 combines with J gene TRBJ2-1; a possible D gene is TRBD2 (6 bases). CDR1 and CDR2 (germline): SGHTS, YDEGEE. CDR3 length: 15 amino acids. The V and J ends lost 4 bases and 5 bases respectively, with 16 bases between them. DNA of the CDR3: TGTGCCAGCAGCCTAGAAACGGGAGTGAACAATGAGCAGTTCTTC. Encoded protein: CASSLETGVNNEQFF.

The V and J genes are TRBV7-8 and TRBJ2-7; possibly TRBD2 for D (6 bases). The V gene's germline CDR1 is SGHVS and CDR2 FQNEAQ. This CDR3 has 15 residues. Trimming took 2 bases from V and 4 from J, leaving 15 bases between them. In DNA, the CDR3 is TGTGCCAGCAGCTTAAGGCTAGCGAACATTTACGAGCAGTACTTC. It codes for CASSLRLANIYEQYF.